The clone carrying this T cell receptor (beta chain) turned up a few times. This sample was included in a study of T cell changes during pregnancy in multiple sclerosis. TCRdb keeps only in-frame clones here, not all; method: immunoSEQ multiplex PCR. The sample consists of over 35,000 clones, about 92% of them appearing once. The CDR3 runs 13 residues. The ends were cut back, 6 bases at V and 1 base at J, with 9 bases in the middle. Germline CDR1 MRHNA, CDR2 SNTAGT. Sequenced material: peripheral blood, taken before pregnancy. The chain links TRBV6-4 to TRBJ1-1; maybe TRBD1 (6 bases). The receptor's source is a female donor with multiple sclerosis, enrolled in a pregnancy study. The CDR3 loop is CASRDRQNTEAFF. CDR3 coding DNA: TGTGCCAGCAGGGACAGACAGAACACTGAAGCTTTCTTT.